One and the same sample provided the 11 T cell receptor beta chains below, sequenced in a study of T cell changes during pregnancy in multiple sclerosis. The table came from immunoSEQ multiplex PCR; TCRdb's copy has only in-frame clones and leaves some out. This table has around 38,000 clones, over 90% appearing once. This specimen consisted of CD4+ T cells from peripheral blood mononuclear cells, obtained in the third trimester of pregnancy. These receptors all come from a female donor in good health, enrolled as a control in a pregnancy study.

The rearrangement links TRBV4-2 to TRBJ2-7; 10 nucleotides align to TRBD2. Losses at the gene ends were 2 bases for V and 2 bases for J; bases not matched to a gene: 6. This CDR3 contains 16 residues. Germline V gives CDR1 LGHNA, CDR2 YNFKEQ. The CDR3 region has the DNA TGTGCCAGCAGCCAAACTAGCGGGGTGTCGACCTACGAGCAGTACTTC. Residues: CASSQTSGVSTYEQYF.

The CDR3 nucleotides read TGTGCCTGGAGTGGTGGCGCGGGTATCCAAGAGACCCAGTACTTC. This sequence encodes CAWSGGAGIQETQYF. J is TRBJ2-5 and V is TRBV30, with TRBD2 as a possible D gene (5 bases). The germline gives CDR1 GTSNPN, CDR2 SVGIG (reference sequence). The CDR3 is 15 residues long. The V and J ends lost 1 base and 1 base respectively, with 13 bases between them. The full variable domain, with the rest looked up from reference TRBV30 and TRBJ2-5, is SQTIHQWPATLVQPVGSPLSLECTVEGTSNPNLYWYRQAAGRGLQLLFYSVGIGQISSEVPQNLSASRPQDRQFILSSKKLLLSDSGFYLCAWSGGAGIQETQYFGPGTRLLVL.

The chain combines TRBV5-6 with TRBJ1-2; D is perhaps TRBD1 (5 bases). CDR1 and CDR2 from the germline V gene are SGHDT and YYEEEE. Trimming shortened V by 0 bases and J by 4 bases, and 16 bases separated the two germline ends. The CDR3 has 16 residues. The CDR3 coding sequence is TGTGCCAGCAGCTTGGCAGGGAATAGGGAAAGCTATGGCTACACCTTC. Amino acid sequence: CASSLAGNRESYGYTF.

This chain joins TRBV27 and TRBJ1-4, with 8 bases lining up with TRBD1. The CDR3 runs 14 residues. The V gene's germline CDR1 is MNHEY and CDR2 SMNVEV (reference sequence). Trimming removed 8 bases from V and 5 bases from J; junction bases left unmatched: 7. The DNA for the CDR3 is TGTGCCAGCGGGAGACAGGGGTCAAATGAAAAACTGTTTTTT. It yields the protein CASGRQGSNEKLFF.

This clone was seen a single time. The rearrangement links TRBV6-1 to TRBJ2-2, with 7 bases aligning to TRBD1. V gave up 4 bases and J gave up 1 base; unmatched junction bases: 3. The CDR3 length is 15 residues. CDR1 is MNHNS and CDR2 is SASEGT in the germline V gene. CDR3 protein: CASSARGRNTGELFF. DNA for the CDR3: TGTGCCAGCAGTGCCAGGGGGAGGAACACCGGGGAGCTGTTTTTT.

The chain recombines TRBV18 with TRBJ2-1, with a weak D call TRBD2 (5 bases). From germline, CDR1 is KGHSH and CDR2 LQKENI. Trimming removed 6 bases at V and 9 bases at J, with 9 bases between. This CDR3 region has 11 residues. The CDR3 region is CASSGEGEQFF. The DNA for the CDR3 is TGTGCCAGCTCCGGCGAGGGTGAGCAGTTCTTC.

This chain links TRBV5-1 with TRBJ1-2; D is perhaps TRBD1 (6 bases). Germline V lookup: CDR1 SGHRS, CDR2 YFSETQ. The CDR3 has 14 residues. Trimming removed 2 bases from V and 7 bases from J, with 15 bases in between. CDR3 region: CASSFQTGLSGYTF. For the CDR3, the DNA is TGCGCCAGCAGCTTCCAAACAGGGCTCTCTGGCTACACCTTC.

V usage is TRBV4-3 and J usage is TRBJ2-2; D is uncertain. V lost 1 base and J lost 5, with 5 bases in between. The CDR3 totals 13 residues. CDR1 and CDR2 (germline): LGHNA, YSLEER. Written as DNA, the CDR3 is TGCGCCAGCAGCCAAGGCAGAACCGGGGAGCTGTTTTTT. Protein sequence: CASSQGRTGELFF.

The chain links TRBV6-1 to TRBJ2-5; unclear D gene. This CDR3 has 14 amino acids. Between the trimmed V and J ends, which lost 4 bases and 4 bases, there was a span of 13 bases. The germline gives CDR1 MNHNS, CDR2 SASEGT. The CDR3 protein is CASSAGSLGETQYF. The CDR3 bases are TGTGCCAGCAGTGCCGGGTCCCTTGGAGAGACCCAGTACTTC.

This rearrangement joins TRBV7-6 to TRBJ2-5, with a weak D call TRBD2 (5 bases). The V end lost 4 bases, the J end lost 7 bases, and 10 bases lay between the germline ends. This CDR3 contains 12 residues. Germline V gene sequence: CDR1 SGHVS, CDR2 FNYEAQ. CDR3 loop: CASSWTLGTQYF. For the CDR3, the DNA is TGTGCCAGCAGCTGGACTCTAGGGACCCAGTACTTC.

This clone was seen a single time. V usage is TRBV30 and J usage is TRBJ2-5; D gene uncertain. Germline values: CDR1 GTSNPN, CDR2 SVGIG (reference sequence). The V gene lost 2 bases and the J gene lost 5 bases, with 18 bases spanning the gap. CDR3 length: 15 residues. CDR3 nucleotide sequence: TGTGCCTGGAGTTTTGGTTTTGGCAGGTTGGAGACCCAGTACTTC. Residues: CAWSFGFGRLETQYF.